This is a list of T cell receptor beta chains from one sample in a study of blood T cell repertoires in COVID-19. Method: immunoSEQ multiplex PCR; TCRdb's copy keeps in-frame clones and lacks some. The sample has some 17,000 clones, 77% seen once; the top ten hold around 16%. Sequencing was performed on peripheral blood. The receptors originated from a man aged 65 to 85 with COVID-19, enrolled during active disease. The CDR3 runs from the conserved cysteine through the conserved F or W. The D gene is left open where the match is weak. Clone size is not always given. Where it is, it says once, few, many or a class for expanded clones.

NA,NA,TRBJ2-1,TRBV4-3,CASSQGLNEQFF,TGCGCCAGCAGCCAGGGCCTCAATGAGCAGTTCTTC
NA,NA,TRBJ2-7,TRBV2,CASNGPRPPYEQYF,TGTGCCAGCAATGGCCCTCGTCCCCCCTACGAGCAGTACTTC
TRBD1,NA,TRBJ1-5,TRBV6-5,CASSSHGTGRPLPQHF,TGTGCCAGCAGTTCTCATGGGACAGGACGCCCCCTTCCCCAGCATTTT
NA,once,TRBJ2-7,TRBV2,CASSAHRDWYSYEQYF,TGTGCCAGCAGCGCCCATCGGGACTGGTACTCCTACGAGCAGTACTTC
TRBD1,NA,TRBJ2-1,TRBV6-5,CASEPGQEPGNEQFF,TGTGCCAGCGAGCCGGGACAGGAGCCCGGGAATGAGCAGTTCTTC
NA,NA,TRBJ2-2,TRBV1,CTSSQHPRAVREANTGELFF,TGCACCAGCAGCCAACACCCCAGGGCTGTTCGGGAGGCGAACACCGGGGAGCTGTTTTTT
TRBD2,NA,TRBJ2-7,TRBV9,CASSGGTSGLYEQYF,TGTGCCAGCAGCGGAGGGACTAGCGGGCTCTACGAGCAGTACTTC
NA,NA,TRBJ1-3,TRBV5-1,CASSLTLEGNTIYF,TGCGCCAGCAGCCTAACTCTGGAGGGAAACACCATATATTTT
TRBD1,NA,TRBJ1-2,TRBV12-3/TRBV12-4,CASRNTGAGGYTF,TGTGCCAGCAGAAATACAGGGGCGGGTGGCTACACCTTC
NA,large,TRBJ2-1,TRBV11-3,CASSLAGPSSYNEQFF,TGTGCCAGCAGCTTAGCGGGTCCGAGCTCCTACAATGAGCAGTTCTTC
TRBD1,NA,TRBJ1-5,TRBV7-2,CASSPWTGGFNQPQHF,TGTGCCAGCAGCCCATGGACAGGGGGATTCAATCAGCCCCAGCATTTT
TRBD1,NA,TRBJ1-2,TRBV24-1,CATSDAGTGFFGYTF,TGTGCCACCAGTGATGCCGGGACAGGGTTTTTTGGCTACACCTTC
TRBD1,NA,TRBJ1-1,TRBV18,CASSTNRGLNTEAFF,TGTGCCAGCTCAACGAACAGGGGGCTCAACACTGAAGCTTTCTTT
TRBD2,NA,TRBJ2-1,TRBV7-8,CASSFGGRTSNYNEQFF,TGTGCCAGCAGCTTCGGGGGCAGGACTAGCAATTACAATGAGCAGTTCTTC
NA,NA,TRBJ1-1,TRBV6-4,CASSEQGNTEAFF,TGTGCCAGCAGTGAACAGGGGAACACTGAAGCTTTCTTT
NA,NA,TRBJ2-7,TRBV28,CATLTPYEQYF,TGTGCCACGTTGACACCCTACGAGCAGTACTTC
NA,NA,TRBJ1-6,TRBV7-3,CASSPGRDSPLHF,TGTGCCAGCAGCCCCGGCAGGGATTCACCCCTCCACTTT
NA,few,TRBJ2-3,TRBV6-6,CASTWGLTDTQYF,TGTGCCAGCACCTGGGGACTGACAGATACGCAGTATTTT
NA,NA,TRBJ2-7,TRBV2,CASRPGHPPYEQYF,TGTGCCAGCAGACCGGGACACCCCCCCTACGAGCAGTACTTC
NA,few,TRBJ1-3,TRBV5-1,CASSYTTSGNTIYF,TGCGCCAGCAGCTACACCACCTCTGGAAACACCATATATTTT
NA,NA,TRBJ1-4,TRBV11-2,CASSLDTSGRKLFF,TGTGCCAGCAGCTTAGATACCTCAGGAAGAAAACTGTTTTTT
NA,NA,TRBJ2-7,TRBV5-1,CASSEQETYEQYF,TGCGCCAGCAGCGAACAGGAGACCTACGAGCAGTACTTC
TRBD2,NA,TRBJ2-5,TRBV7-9,CASSLTLAGETQYF,TGTGCCAGCAGCTTGACACTAGCGGGGGAGACCCAGTACTTC
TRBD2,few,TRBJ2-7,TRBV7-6,CASSLGTSGRFEQYF,TGTGCCAGCAGCTTAGGGACTAGCGGGAGGTTCGAGCAGTACTTC
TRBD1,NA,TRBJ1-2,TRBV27,CASSSKDRARGCTF,TGTGCCAGCAGTTCAAAAGACAGGGCTCGCGGCTGCACCTTC
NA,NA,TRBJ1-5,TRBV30,CAWTTDSLKPQHF,TGTGCCTGGACTACGGACAGTTTAAAGCCCCAGCATTTT
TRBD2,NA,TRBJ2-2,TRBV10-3,CAISERGTSGTGELFF,TGTGCCATCAGTGAGAGGGGGACTAGCGGCACCGGGGAGCTGTTTTTT
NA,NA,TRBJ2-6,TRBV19,CASSSITASGANVLTF,TGTGCCAGTAGTTCGATAACAGCCTCTGGGGCCAACGTCCTGACTTTC
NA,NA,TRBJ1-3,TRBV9,CASSAVAGTSRRGNTIYF,TGTGCCAGCAGCGCGGTAGCGGGGACCTCCCGTAGGGGAAACACCATATATTTT
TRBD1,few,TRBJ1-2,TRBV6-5,CASSYSTGALSGYTF,TGTGCCAGCAGTTACTCAACAGGGGCCCTTAGTGGCTACACCTTC
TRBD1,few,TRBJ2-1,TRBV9,CASSVGQGAYNEQFF,TGTGCCAGCAGCGTAGGGCAGGGGGCATACAATGAGCAGTTCTTC
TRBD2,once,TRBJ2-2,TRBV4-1,CASSLPSGNANTGELFF,TGCGCCAGCAGCCTCCCGAGCGGGAACGCGAACACCGGGGAGCTGTTTTTT
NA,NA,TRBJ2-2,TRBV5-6,CASSPGSNTGELFF,TGTGCCAGCAGCCCCGGGTCGAACACCGGGGAGCTGTTTTTT
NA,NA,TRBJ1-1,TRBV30,CAWSHLGARSTEAFF,TGTGCCTGGAGTCACCTGGGGGCGCGTAGTACTGAAGCTTTCTTT
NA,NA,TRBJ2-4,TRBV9,CASSFTTSLAKNIQYF,TGTGCCAGCAGCTTCACTACGTCTCTAGCCAAAAACATTCAGTACTTC
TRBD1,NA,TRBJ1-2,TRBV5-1,CASSLVQGDGYTF,TGCGCCAGCAGCTTGGTTCAGGGGGACGGCTACACCTTC
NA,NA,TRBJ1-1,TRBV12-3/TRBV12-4,CASIRGTEAFF,TGTGCCAGCATCCGAGGCACTGAAGCTTTCTTT
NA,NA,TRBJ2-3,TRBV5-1,CASSDTLGGDTQYF,TGCGCCAGCAGCGATACACTGGGGGGAGATACGCAGTATTTT